This T cell receptor (beta chain) was retrieved from a study of shared T cell receptors in the human thymus. Germline V gene data show CDR1 as SGHNT and CDR2 as YENEEA. The J segment lost 6 bases and the V segment lost 2 bases, leaving 5 bases of the junction unmatched. The CDR3 extends over 14 amino acids. Method: immunoSEQ multiplex PCR; TCRdb's copy keeps in-frame clones and lacks some. Of hundreds of thousands of clones listed, 88% are singletons. A further study also used this sample, focusing on human thymus T cells. As that report states: The donors were infants in Finland with congenital heart defects, otherwise immunologically healthy.

The chain uses TRBV11-3 and TRBJ1-2, with 8 bases aligning to TRBD1. The sequencing input was thymocytes. The sequence was obtained from a boy less than two years old with a congenital heart defect. In nucleotides, the CDR3 is TGTGCCAGCAGCTTAACAGGGGGGGCCCATGGCTACACCTTC. Amino acid sequence: CASSLTGGAHGYTF.